The 32 T cell receptor beta chains below all came from one sample that was sequenced in a study of cytomegalovirus exposure and HLA in healthy donors. PCR involved 60 Vbeta and 13 Jbeta primers. Assay used: immunoSEQ multiplex PCR; TCRdb lists only in-frame clones, some missing. Of 150,000 to 180,000 clones in the sample, over 65% are singletons; the top ten hold approximately 2.1%. What was sequenced was PBMCs. These receptors were collected from a man younger than 40 in good health and CMV-seronegative.

This clone was seen a few times. The gene calls are TRBV7-7 and TRBJ2-5; maybe TRBD1 (5 bases). V was clipped by 5 bases and J by 5 bases, with 12 bases between them. The length of the CDR3 is 13 residues. The V gene's germline CDR1 is SSHAT and CDR2 FNYEAQ (reference sequence). The CDR3 sequence: CASSPQGPETQYF. The DNA for the CDR3 is TGTGCCAGCAGCCCGCAGGGTCCGGAGACCCAGTACTTC.

V gene TRBV28 combines with J gene TRBJ1-5; D is undetermined. Between the trimmed V and J ends, which lost 7 bases and 0 bases, there was a span of 25 bases. CDR3 length: 19 amino acids. Looked up from germline, CDR1 is MDHEN and CDR2 is SYDVKM. Here the CDR3 reads CASTLSSLLGSYSNQPQHF. The CDR3 nucleotides read TGTGCCAGCACCCTTTCTAGTCTCCTAGGCTCATATAGCAATCAGCCCCAGCATTTT.

The genes are TRBV19 and TRBJ2-5, with TRBD1 matching over 11 bases. The CDR3 length is 15 residues. V gave up 1 base and J gave up 4 bases; unmatched junction bases: 2. Per germline, CDR1 LNHDA and CDR2 SQIVND (reference sequence). CDR3 nucleotide sequence: TGTGCCAGTAGTATAGGGACAGGGGGCGCAGAGACCCAGTACTTC. It specifies CASSIGTGGAETQYF.

The chain has TRBV5-1 and TRBJ1-4; D might be TRBD1 (5 bases). In germline, CDR1 is SGHRS, CDR2 YFSETQ. Trimming removed 0 bases at V and 5 bases at J, with 8 bases between. This CDR3 is built from 14 residues. The CDR3: CASSLEGKNEKLFF. The DNA of the CDR3 is TGCGCCAGCAGCTTGGAGGGGAAGAATGAAAAACTGTTTTTT.

The chain carries TRBV5-1 and TRBJ2-5, with 8 bases fitting TRBD1. Unmatched junction bases numbered 5, after V lost 3 bases and J lost 4 bases. The CDR3 consists of 14 residues. Germline V CDR1 and CDR2: SGHRS, YFSETQ. The CDR3: CASSSPTGAETQYF. The DNA of the CDR3 is TGCGCCAGCAGCTCCCCGACAGGGGCAGAGACCCAGTACTTC.

The J gene is TRBJ2-7, the V gene TRBV2, with a possible D match to TRBD1 (6 bases). V dropped 5 bases and J dropped 6 bases, with 20 bases sitting between them. Germline loops: CDR1 SNHLY, CDR2 FYNNEI. This CDR3 spans 15 amino acids. The CDR3 DNA sequence: TGTGCCAGCAGTACCCACAGGGCCCAAAGCGCCGAGCAGTACTTC. This sequence encodes CASSTHRAQSAEQYF.

This clone appeared once. The V call is TRBV28, the J call TRBJ1-4; TRBD1 matches 7 bases. This CDR3 is 17 amino acids long. Germline CDR1 is MDHEN and CDR2 is SYDVKM. V shed 5 bases, J shed 2 bases, and the junction held 11 bases outside the gene matches. CDR3 sequence: CASSPVGQGVTNEKLFF. The CDR3 DNA reads TGTGCCAGCAGTCCTGTCGGGCAGGGGGTCACTAATGAAAAACTGTTTTTT.

This chain joins TRBV4-2 and TRBJ1-1, with D tentatively TRBD1 (6 bases). Germline V lookup: CDR1 LGHNA, CDR2 YNFKEQ. This CDR3 is built from 17 residues. The V end was cut by 4 bases, the J end by 3 bases, with 21 bases between. The CDR3 reads CASSPPPTGRWDTEAFF. Here the CDR3 DNA reads TGTGCCAGCAGCCCTCCCCCGACAGGAAGGTGGGACACTGAAGCTTTCTTT.

For the CDR3, the DNA is TGTGCCAGCAGCTTTCCAGGGGGTGGCGAGACCCAGTACTTC. As protein: CASSFPGGGETQYF. This chain uses TRBV5-6 with TRBJ2-5, with 7 bases that match TRBD1. V was clipped by 2 bases and J by 5 bases; unmatched bases: 6. This CDR3 is 14 amino acids long. Germline-derived CDR1 and CDR2 are SGHDT and YYEEEE.

The genes are TRBV19 and TRBJ1-2, with D perhaps matching TRBD1 (5 bases). The germline gives CDR1 LNHDA, CDR2 SQIVND (reference sequence). This CDR3 region has 15 residues. The V end was cut by 7 bases, the J end by 0 bases, with 15 bases between. CDR3 protein: CASNPGTQANYGYTF. In nucleotides, the CDR3 is TGTGCCAGTAACCCCGGGACTCAAGCTAACTATGGCTACACCTTC.

CDR3 coding DNA: TGCGCCACCCATAGCGGGGGGGCGGGAGATACGCAGTATTTT. Translating gives CATHSGGAGDTQYF. This sequence joins TRBV5-1 and TRBJ2-3; TRBD2 agrees at 11 bases. With 9 bases clipped from V and 5 bases from J, the junction kept 8 bases outside the gene matches. From germline, CDR1 is SGHRS and CDR2 YFSETQ. The CDR3 runs to 14 residues.

The sample holds one count of this clone. The V and J genes are TRBV30 and TRBJ2-1; 10 bases match TRBD1. The ends lost 2 bases at V and 6 bases at J; junction bases unmatched: 10. Germline CDR1 reads GTSNPN; CDR2 reads SVGIG (reference sequence). The CDR3 is 16 residues long. The CDR3, as DNA: TGTGCCTGGAGTAACCCGGGACAGGGGACTTTCAATGAGCAGTTCTTC. Translating gives CAWSNPGQGTFNEQFF.

V usage is TRBV6-1 and J usage is TRBJ2-3; 8 nucleotides line up with TRBD2. The CDR3 sequence is 15 residues long. V dropped 6 bases and J dropped 2; count of bases not matched to a gene: 7. Looked up from germline, CDR1 is MNHNS and CDR2 is SASEGT. Here the CDR3 DNA reads TGTGCCAGCAGCTCTGGAGCGGGGGACACAGATACGCAGTATTTT. Translating it yields CASSSGAGDTDTQYF.

The V call is TRBV6-5, the J call TRBJ1-2; D gene uncertain. CDR3 length equals 12 residues. V gave up 2 bases and J gave up 4 bases, with 5 bases separating them. The germline V gene has CDR1 MNHEY and CDR2 SVGAGI. CDR3 region: CASSYTGYGYTF. CDR3 sequence (DNA): TGTGCCAGCAGTTACACCGGCTATGGCTACACCTTC.

Note on this clone: At one of its ends the junction is not consistent with the germline gene, which may arise from a read error. The V gene is TRBV7-2, the J gene TRBJ1-4; 8 bases line up with TRBD1. Per the germline V gene, CDR1 is SGHTA and CDR2 is FQGNSA. The CDR3 loop spans 15 amino acids. The DNA of the CDR3 is TGTGCCAGCAGCCCGACAGGGGTGGCTAATGAAGAACTGTTTTTT. This codes for CASSPTGVANEELFF.

This clone has more than one count but fewer than ten. The chain couples TRBV9 to TRBJ2-5; tentatively, D is TRBD2 (5 bases). Germline V gene lookup returns CDR1 SGDLS and CDR2 YYNGEE. This CDR3 region has 16 residues. Trimming shortened V by 0 bases and J by 1 base, and 13 bases separated the two germline ends. The CDR3 loop is CASSVEAGERQETQYF. In nucleotides, the CDR3 is TGTGCCAGCAGCGTAGAGGCCGGGGAGCGCCAAGAGACCCAGTACTTC.

The CDR3 coding sequence is TGTGCCAGCAGTAGTGGACAGGGGGAAAACATTCAGTACTTC. Amino acid sequence: CASSSGQGENIQYF. The chain recombines TRBV21-1 with TRBJ2-4; no check of the table's D call, TRBD1, against the DNA was made. TRBV21-1 is marked as a pseudogene. CDR3 size: 14 residues.

V is TRBV6-6 and J is TRBJ2-5; 8 bases line up with TRBD1. Near its end, the DNA agrees better with TRBJ2-7, so the J call may be wrong. CDR1 is MNHNY, CDR2 SVGAGI, per germline (reference sequence). The CDR3 runs 14 residues. CDR3 region: CASRTGTGVYEQYF. The DNA of the CDR3 is TGTGCCAGCAGAACCGGGACAGGAGTTTACGAGCAGTACTTC.

J is TRBJ1-5 and V is TRBV4-2; 7 bases align to TRBD1. Germline CDR1 reads LGHNA; CDR2 reads YNFKEQ. The CDR3 runs to 16 residues. Trimming cost V 0 bases and J 4 bases; bases outside gene matches: 6. CDR3 amino acids: CASSQEEGARNQPQHF. The CDR3 DNA follows: TGTGCCAGCAGCCAAGAGGAGGGGGCAAGAAATCAGCCCCAGCATTTT.

The chain recombines TRBV29-1 with TRBJ1-2; D is perhaps TRBD1 (6 bases). Trimming removed 6 bases from V and 6 bases from J, with 20 bases in between. Germline V CDR1 and CDR2: SQVTM, ANQGSEA. CDR3 length: 14 residues. The CDR3 bases are TGCAGCGTCGGAGAAACGGGACACGGGGATGGCTACACCTTC. Amino acids: CSVGETGHGDGYTF.

This chain joins TRBV5-6 and TRBJ2-7; 7 positions agree with TRBD1. The CDR3 is made up of 12 amino acids. Germline V lookup: CDR1 SGHDT, CDR2 YYEEEE. Germline trimming cut 4 bases from V and 3 bases from J; bases unmatched to any gene: 1. The CDR3 loop reads CASSRDSYEQYF. CDR3 nucleotide sequence: TGTGCCAGCAGCCGGGACAGCTACGAGCAGTACTTC.

V and J are TRBV28 and TRBJ2-5, with TRBD2 identical over 7 bases. This CDR3 has 15 residues. V lost 4 bases and J lost 1; bases outside the gene matches: 6. Germline CDR1 and CDR2: MDHEN and SYDVKM. The CDR3 reads CASSSPAGRQETQYF. CDR3 nucleotide sequence: TGTGCCAGCAGTTCCCCAGCGGGGCGCCAAGAGACCCAGTACTTC.

The V gene is TRBV30, the J gene TRBJ1-6, with D tentatively TRBD1 (5 bases). Trimming took 0 bases from V and 9 from J, leaving 12 bases between them. This CDR3 region has 14 residues. The germline CDR1 and CDR2 sequences are GTSNPN and SVGIG (reference sequence). CDR3: CAWSVPRGSSPLHF. The DNA for the CDR3 is TGTGCCTGGAGTGTACCAAGGGGTAGTTCACCCCTCCACTTT.

The gene calls are TRBV6-1 and TRBJ2-3; the match to TRBD2 covers 8 bases. The CDR3 consists of 15 residues. Germline CDR1 and CDR2: MNHNS and SASEGT. The V gene end was trimmed by 5 bases and the J gene end by 0 bases; junction bases not matched to a gene: 4. CDR3 sequence (DNA): TGTGCCAGCAGTCTAGCGGGCTCTAGCACAGATACGCAGTATTTT. Its protein product is CASSLAGSSTDTQYF.

The gene calls are TRBV5-6 and TRBJ1-2; TRBD1 might be the D (6 bases). Germline CDR1 and CDR2: SGHDT and YYEEEE. The CDR3 has 17 residues. Between the trimmed V and J ends, which lost 3 bases and 2 bases, there was a span of 20 bases. The CDR3 region has the DNA TGTGCCAGCAGCTATCTGGGGGCCGGGGACGAAAACTATGGCTACACCTTC. Translated, it gives CASSYLGAGDENYGYTF. The full variable domain, completed using reference TRBV5-6 and TRBJ1-2, is DAGVTQSPTHLIKTRGQQVTLRCSPKSGHDTVSWYQQALGQGPQFIFQYYEEEERQRGNFPDRFSGHQFPNYSSELNVNALLLGDSALYLCASSYLGAGDENYGYTFGSGTRLTVV.

The CDR3 spells CASSFRQSEAFF. For the CDR3, the DNA is TGTGCCAGCAGCTTTAGACAGAGTGAAGCTTTCTTT. The gene calls are TRBV5-6 and TRBJ1-1, with TRBD1 as a possible D gene (5 bases). The V end was cut by 2 bases, the J end by 7 bases, with 9 bases between. The CDR3 is 12 amino acids. Germline values: CDR1 SGHDT, CDR2 YYEEEE.

The chain carries TRBV6-5 and TRBJ2-7; 8 bases agree with TRBD1. CDR3 length equals 13 residues. Germline V gene sequence: CDR1 MNHEY, CDR2 SVGAGI. With V trimmed by 6 bases and J by 6 bases, 7 bases remained unmatched. CDR3 sequence reads: CASSPGQAREQYF. CDR3 bases: TGTGCCAGCAGCCCGGGACAGGCACGCGAGCAGTACTTC.

This rearrangement joins TRBV7-9 to TRBJ2-7, with D uncertain. Per the germline V gene, CDR1 is SEHNR and CDR2 is FQNEAQ (reference sequence). This CDR3 is built from 12 residues. With 6 bases removed from V and 5 bases from J, the gap between germline ends came to 11 bases. Here the CDR3 reads CASSTEFHEQYF. The CDR3 nucleotides are TGTGCCAGCAGTACCGAGTTCCACGAGCAGTACTTC.

Concerning this clone: The sample contains more than one DNA sequence encoding this CDR3. The chain employs TRBV30 and TRBJ2-1; TRBD2 matches 12 bases. Germline V gives CDR1 GTSNPN, CDR2 SVGIG (reference sequence). V lost 2 bases, J lost 7 bases, and 9 bases stayed unmatched. The CDR3 totals 16 residues. DNA for the CDR3: TGTGCCTGGAGTCCGGGACTAGCGGGTGGTTTTAATGAGCAGTTCTTC. Protein sequence: CAWSPGLAGGFNEQFF. Full variable domain (remainder filled in from reference TRBV30 and TRBJ2-1): SQTIHQWPATLVQPVGSPLSLECTVEGTSNPNLYWYRQAAGRGLQLLFYSVGIGQISSEVPQNLSASRPQDRQFILSSKKLLLSDSGFYLCAWSPGLAGGFNEQFFGPGTRLTVL.

V usage is TRBV28 and J usage is TRBJ1-1; 7 bases line up with TRBD1. The trim removed 3 bases at V and 5 bases at J, leaving 6 bases unmatched. The CDR3 has 14 amino acids. Germline loops: CDR1 MDHEN, CDR2 SYDVKM. The CDR3 DNA follows: TGTGCCAGCAGTTTGAGTAGGGGGCCGACTGAAGCTTTCTTT. It yields the protein CASSLSRGPTEAFF.

This sequence joins TRBV5-5 and TRBJ1-1; TRBD1 agrees at 9 bases. Germline trimming cut 3 bases from V and 1 base from J; bases unmatched to any gene: 4. This CDR3 region has 15 residues. Germline V gene data show CDR1 as SGHKS and CDR2 as YYEKEE (reference sequence). The CDR3 spells CASSSRDRANTEAFF. CDR3 sequence (DNA): TGTGCCAGCAGCTCCCGGGACAGGGCGAACACTGAAGCTTTCTTT.

J is TRBJ1-2 and V is TRBV28, with TRBD1 matching 10 bases. The CDR3 is 15 amino acids. CDR1 and CDR2 from the germline V gene are MDHEN and SYDVKM. The ends lost 6 bases at V and 4 bases at J; junction bases unmatched: 8. This CDR3 reads CASRAGDRGSYGYTF. Written as DNA, the CDR3 is TGTGCCAGCAGGGCAGGGGACAGGGGCTCCTATGGCTACACCTTC.